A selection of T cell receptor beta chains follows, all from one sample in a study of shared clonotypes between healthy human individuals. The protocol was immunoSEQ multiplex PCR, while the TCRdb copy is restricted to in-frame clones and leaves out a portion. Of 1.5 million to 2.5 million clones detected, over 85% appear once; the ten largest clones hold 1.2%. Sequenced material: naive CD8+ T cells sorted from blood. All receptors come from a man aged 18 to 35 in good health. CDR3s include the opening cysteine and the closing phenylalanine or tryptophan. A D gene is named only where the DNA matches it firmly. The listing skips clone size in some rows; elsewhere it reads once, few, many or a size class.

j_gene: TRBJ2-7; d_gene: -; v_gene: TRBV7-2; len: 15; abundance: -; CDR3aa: CASSAEVWGIDEQYF; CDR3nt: TGTGCCAGCAGCGCCGAGGTGTGGGGAATAGACGAGCAGTACTTC
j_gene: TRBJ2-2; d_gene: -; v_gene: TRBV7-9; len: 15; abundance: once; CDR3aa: CAREETQTNTGELFF; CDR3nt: TGTGCCAGGGAGGAGACACAGACGAACACCGGGGAGCTGTTTTTT
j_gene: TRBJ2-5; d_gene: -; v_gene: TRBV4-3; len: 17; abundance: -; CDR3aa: CASSQDYGLGSWETQYF; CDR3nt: TGCGCCAGCAGCCAAGATTACGGTTTGGGATCTTGGGAGACCCAGTACTTC
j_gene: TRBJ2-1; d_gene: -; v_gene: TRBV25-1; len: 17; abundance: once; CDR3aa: CASSEGRGTWIGNEQFF; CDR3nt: TGTGCCAGCAGTGAGGGACGGGGGACATGGATTGGGAATGAGCAGTTCTTC
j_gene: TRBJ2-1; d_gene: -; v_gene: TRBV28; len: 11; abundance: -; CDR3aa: CASSFLNEQFF; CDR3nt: TGTGCCAGCAGTTTCCTTAATGAGCAGTTCTTC
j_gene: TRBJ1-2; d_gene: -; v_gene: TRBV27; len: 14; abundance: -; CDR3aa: CASSKSPRDWGYTF; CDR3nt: TGTGCCAGCAGTAAATCACCCCGGGACTGGGGCTACACCTTC
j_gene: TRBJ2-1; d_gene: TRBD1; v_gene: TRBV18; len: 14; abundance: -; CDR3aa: CASSPPGQGNEQFF; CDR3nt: TGTGCCAGCTCACCACCGGGACAGGGGAATGAGCAGTTCTTC
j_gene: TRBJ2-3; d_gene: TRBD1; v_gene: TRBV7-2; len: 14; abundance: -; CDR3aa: CASSSTGSTDTQYF; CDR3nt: TGTGCCAGCAGCTCGACAGGGAGTACAGATACGCAGTATTTT
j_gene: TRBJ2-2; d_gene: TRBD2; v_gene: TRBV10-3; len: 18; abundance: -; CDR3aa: CAISEPGLADENTGELFF; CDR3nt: TGTGCCATCAGTGAGCCGGGACTAGCTGACGAGAACACCGGGGAGCTGTTTTTT
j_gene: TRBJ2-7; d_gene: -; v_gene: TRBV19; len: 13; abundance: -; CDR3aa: CASSMRHDYEQYF; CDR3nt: TGTGCCAGTAGTATGCGGCATGACTACGAGCAGTACTTC
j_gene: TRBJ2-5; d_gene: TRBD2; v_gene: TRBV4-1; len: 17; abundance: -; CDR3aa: CASSQDFSGGWEETQYF; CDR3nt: TGCGCCAGCAGCCAAGATTTTTCGGGAGGATGGGAAGAGACCCAGTACTTC
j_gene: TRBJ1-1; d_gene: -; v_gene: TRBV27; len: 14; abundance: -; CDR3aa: CASSLIGGNTEAFF; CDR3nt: TGTGCCAGCAGTTTGATAGGGGGAAACACTGAAGCTTTCTTT
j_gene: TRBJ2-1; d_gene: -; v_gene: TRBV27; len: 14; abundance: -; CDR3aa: CASTRVGSYNEQFF; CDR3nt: TGTGCCAGCACCCGCGTTGGGTCCTACAATGAGCAGTTCTTC
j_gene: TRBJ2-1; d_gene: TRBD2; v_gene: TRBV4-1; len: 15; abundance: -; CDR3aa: CASSQVIAGYNEQFF; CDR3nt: TGCGCCAGCAGCCAAGTGATAGCGGGGTACAATGAGCAGTTCTTC
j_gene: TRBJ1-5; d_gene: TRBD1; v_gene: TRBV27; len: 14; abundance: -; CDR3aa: CASSWTGEDQPQHF; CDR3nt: TGTGCCAGCAGTTGGACAGGGGAGGATCAGCCCCAGCATTTT
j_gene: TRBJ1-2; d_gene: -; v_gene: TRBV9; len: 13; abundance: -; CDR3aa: CASSDGTLYGYTF; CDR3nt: TGTGCCAGCAGCGACGGGACACTCTATGGCTACACCTTC
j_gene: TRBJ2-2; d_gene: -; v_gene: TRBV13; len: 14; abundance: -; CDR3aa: CASSPPRVGGELFF; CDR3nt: TGTGCCAGCAGCCCCCCCCGGGTCGGCGGGGAGCTGTTTTTT
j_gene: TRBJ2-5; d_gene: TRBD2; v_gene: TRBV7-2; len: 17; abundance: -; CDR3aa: CASSLNFRGGFQETQYF; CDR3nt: TGTGCCAGCAGCTTAAATTTTAGGGGAGGGTTCCAAGAGACCCAGTACTTC
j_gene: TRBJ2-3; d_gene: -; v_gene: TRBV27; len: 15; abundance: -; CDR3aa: CASSYAIASTDTQYF; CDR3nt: TGTGCCAGCAGTTATGCGATCGCCAGCACAGATACGCAGTATTTT
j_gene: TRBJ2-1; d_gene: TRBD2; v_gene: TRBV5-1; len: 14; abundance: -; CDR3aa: CASSSGTSGDEQFF; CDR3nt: TGCGCCAGCAGCTCCGGGACTAGCGGCGATGAGCAGTTCTTC